This TCR beta chain originates from a study of shared clonotypes between healthy human individuals. CDR1 is SGHTA, CDR2 FQGNSA, per germline. This CDR3 region has 15 residues. V was shortened by 0 bases and J by 3 bases, with 6 bases between the two germline ends. Deep-level settings were used for running the assay. The table came from immunoSEQ multiplex PCR; TCRdb's copy has only in-frame clones and leaves some out. The profile shows 950,000 to 1,300,000 clones, about 77% of them singletons. The material sequenced was memory CD4+ T cells sorted from blood. The subset denotes: CD45RA-negative fraction. This receptor was taken from a man aged 18 to 30 in good health. The V gene is TRBV7-2, the J gene TRBJ1-6; D is unclear. The CDR3 region is CASSLAPDYNSPLHF. DNA for the CDR3: TGTGCCAGCAGCTTAGCTCCGGACTATAATTCACCCCTCCACTTT.